This note documents a single T cell receptor beta chain sequence. This record belongs to a study of blood T cell repertoires in COVID-19. As for the study in general: Samples came from the United States, Italy and Spain, spanning acute and convalescent COVID-19. Nucleic acid was either cDNA or gDNA, and it came from T cells, B-cell-depleted T cells, or PBMCs.

In the original processing: Using reference gene primer amplification, nucleated cell counts were estimated. The table came from immunoSEQ multiplex PCR; TCRdb's copy has only in-frame clones and leaves some out. Clone size and the V and J calls come from that table; the DNA yielded D and trimming. This table has fewer than 250,000 clones, roughly nine tenths appearing once. The CDR3 is 12 residues long. Germline CDR1 and CDR2: MGHDK and SYGVNS. Trimming removed 7 bases from V and 11 bases from J, with 12 bases in between. The TCR originated in a woman in her sixties who had recovered from COVID-19. The J gene is TRBJ1-6, the V gene TRBV25-1, with D unclear. Sequenced sample: peripheral blood. CDR3 nucleotide sequence: TGTGCCAGCAAGAATCCCGGGACACCCCTCCACTTT. Protein product: CASKNPGTPLHF.